The sample holds many counts of the clone carrying this T cell receptor (beta chain). This entry belongs to a study of identical twins. TCRdb passed the 5' RACE reads through MiXCR, listing each CDR3 protein once. Of around 550,000 distinct CDR3 sequences listed, 13% to 15% are singletons. These sequences were also reported in another study, on yellow fever vaccine responses in identical twins.

Input material: CD4+ T cells sorted from blood. The sequence came from a woman aged 18-29 years in good health.

CDR3 region: CASSPGTPLANTIYF. Written as DNA, the CDR3 is TGTGCCAGCAGCCCAGGGACGCCTCTGGCAAACACCATATATTTT. This chain joins TRBV12-3 or TRBV12-4 and TRBJ1-3; a possible D gene is TRBD1 (5 bases). The CDR3 length is 15 residues. V was shortened by 6 bases and J by 6 bases, with 18 bases between the two germline ends.